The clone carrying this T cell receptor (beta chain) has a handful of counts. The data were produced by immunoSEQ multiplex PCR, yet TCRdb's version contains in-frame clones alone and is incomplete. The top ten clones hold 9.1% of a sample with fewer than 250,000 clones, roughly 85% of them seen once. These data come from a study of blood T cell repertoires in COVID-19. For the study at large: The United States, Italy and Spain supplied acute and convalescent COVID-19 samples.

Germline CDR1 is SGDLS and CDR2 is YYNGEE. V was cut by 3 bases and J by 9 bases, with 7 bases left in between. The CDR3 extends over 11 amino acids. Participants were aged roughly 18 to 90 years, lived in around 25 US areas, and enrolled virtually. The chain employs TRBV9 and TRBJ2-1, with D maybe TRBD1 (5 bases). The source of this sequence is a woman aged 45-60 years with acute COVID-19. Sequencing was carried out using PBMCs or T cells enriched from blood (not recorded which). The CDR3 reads CASSDRGEQFF. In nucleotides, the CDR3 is TGTGCCAGCAGCGATAGGGGTGAGCAGTTCTTC.